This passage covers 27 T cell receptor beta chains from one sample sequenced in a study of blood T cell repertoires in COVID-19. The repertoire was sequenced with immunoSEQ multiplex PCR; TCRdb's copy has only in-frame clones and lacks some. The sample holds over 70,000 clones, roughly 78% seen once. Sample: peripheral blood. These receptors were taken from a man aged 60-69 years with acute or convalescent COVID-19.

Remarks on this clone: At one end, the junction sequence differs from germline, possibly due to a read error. The CDR3 is CASSQGGSGNTIYF. The CDR3 nucleotides read TGTGCTAGCAGCCAGGGGGGATCTGGAAACACCATATATTTT. This chain links TRBV7-7 with TRBJ1-3; the match to TRBD1 covers 7 bases. The CDR3 covers 14 residues. The germline CDR1 and CDR2 sequences are SSHAT and FNYEAQ (reference sequence).

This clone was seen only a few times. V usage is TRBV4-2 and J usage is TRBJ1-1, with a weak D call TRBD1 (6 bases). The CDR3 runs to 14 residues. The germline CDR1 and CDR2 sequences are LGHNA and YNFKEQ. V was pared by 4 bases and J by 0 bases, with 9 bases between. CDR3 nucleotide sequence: TGTGCCAGCAGCCGGTCAGGGGTGAACACTGAAGCTTTCTTT. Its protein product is CASSRSGVNTEAFF.

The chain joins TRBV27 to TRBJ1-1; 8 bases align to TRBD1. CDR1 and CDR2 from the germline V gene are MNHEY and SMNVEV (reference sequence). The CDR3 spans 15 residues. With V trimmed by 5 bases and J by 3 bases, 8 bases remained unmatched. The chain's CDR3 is CASSPTGATHTEAFF. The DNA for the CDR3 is TGTGCCAGCAGTCCGACAGGGGCCACCCACACTGAAGCTTTCTTT.

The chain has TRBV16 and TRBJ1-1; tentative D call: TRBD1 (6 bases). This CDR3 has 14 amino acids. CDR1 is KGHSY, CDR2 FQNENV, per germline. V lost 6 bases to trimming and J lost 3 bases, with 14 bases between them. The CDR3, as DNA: TGTGCCAGCAGTGGACAGAAAAGGTACACTGAAGCTTTCTTT. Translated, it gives CASSGQKRYTEAFF.

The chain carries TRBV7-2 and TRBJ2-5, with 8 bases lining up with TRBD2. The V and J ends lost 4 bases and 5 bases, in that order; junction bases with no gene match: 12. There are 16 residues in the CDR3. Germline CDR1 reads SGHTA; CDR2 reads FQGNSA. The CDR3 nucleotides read TGTGCCAGCAGCTCACCCGGGGGGGGCTGGGGGGAGACCCAGTACTTC. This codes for CASSSPGGGWGETQYF.

The DNA of the CDR3 is TGTGCCAGCAGCCCGCGACTAGTTGGCTACACCTTC. This translates into CASSPRLVGYTF. The chain combines TRBV5-6 with TRBJ1-2; no definite D call. The CDR3 sequence is 12 residues long. Germline lookup yields CDR1 SGHDT and CDR2 YYEEEE. V dropped 4 bases and J dropped 7 bases, with 11 bases sitting between them.

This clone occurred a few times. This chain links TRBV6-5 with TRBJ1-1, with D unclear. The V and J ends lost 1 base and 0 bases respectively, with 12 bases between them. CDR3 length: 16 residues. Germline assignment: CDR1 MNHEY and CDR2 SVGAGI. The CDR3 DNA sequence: TGTGCCAGCAGTTACTGGAGTGTTGAGGTGAACACTGAAGCTTTCTTT. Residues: CASSYWSVEVNTEAFF.

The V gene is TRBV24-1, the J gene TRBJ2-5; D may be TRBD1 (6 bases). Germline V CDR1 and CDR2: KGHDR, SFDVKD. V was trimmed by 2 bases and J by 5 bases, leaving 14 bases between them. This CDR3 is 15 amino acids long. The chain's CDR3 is CATSDYREQEETQYF. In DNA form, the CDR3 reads TGTGCCACCAGTGATTACAGGGAACAGGAGGAGACCCAGTACTTC.

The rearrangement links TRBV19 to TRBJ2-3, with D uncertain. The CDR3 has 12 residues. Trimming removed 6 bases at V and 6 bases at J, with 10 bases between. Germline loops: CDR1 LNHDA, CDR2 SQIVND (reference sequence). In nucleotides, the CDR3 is TGTGCCAGTAGCACCACCGGTGATACGCAGTATTTT. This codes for CASSTTGDTQYF.

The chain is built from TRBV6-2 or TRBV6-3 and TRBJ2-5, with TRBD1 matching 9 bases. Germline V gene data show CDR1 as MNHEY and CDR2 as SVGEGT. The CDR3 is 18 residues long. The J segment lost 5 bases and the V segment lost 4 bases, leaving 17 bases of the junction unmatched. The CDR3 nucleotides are TGTGCCAGCAGTTTCCATGCCCCCGGGACAGGGTTCGGGGAGACCCAGTACTTC. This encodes CASSFHAPGTGFGETQYF.

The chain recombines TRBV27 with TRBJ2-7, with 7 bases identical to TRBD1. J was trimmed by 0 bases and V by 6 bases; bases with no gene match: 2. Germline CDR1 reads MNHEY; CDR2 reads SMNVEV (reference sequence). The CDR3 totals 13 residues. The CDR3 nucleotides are TGTGCCAGCAGGGGACAGAGCTCCTACGAGCAGTACTTC. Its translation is CASRGQSSYEQYF.

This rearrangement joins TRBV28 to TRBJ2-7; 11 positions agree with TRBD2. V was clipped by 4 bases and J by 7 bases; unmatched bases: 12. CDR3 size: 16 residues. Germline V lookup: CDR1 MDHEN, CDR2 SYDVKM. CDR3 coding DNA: TGTGCCAGCAGTTGGGGAAACGAGTTAGCGGGAGGGGAGCAGTACTTC. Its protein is CASSWGNELAGGEQYF.

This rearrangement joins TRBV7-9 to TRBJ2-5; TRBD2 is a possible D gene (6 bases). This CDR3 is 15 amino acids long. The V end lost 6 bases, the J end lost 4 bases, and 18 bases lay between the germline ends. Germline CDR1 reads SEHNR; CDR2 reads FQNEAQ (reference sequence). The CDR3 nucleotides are TGTGCCAGCAGTATTTCCCGGGACTCATCAGAGACCCAGTACTTC. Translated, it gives CASSISRDSSETQYF.

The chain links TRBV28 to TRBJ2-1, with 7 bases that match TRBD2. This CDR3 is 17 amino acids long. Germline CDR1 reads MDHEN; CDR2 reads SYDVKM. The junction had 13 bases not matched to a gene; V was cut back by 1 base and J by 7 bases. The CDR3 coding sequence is TGTGCCAGCAGTTTATCCCCGTGGGGGGGAAGTGGTAATGAGCAGTTCTTC. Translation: CASSLSPWGGSGNEQFF.

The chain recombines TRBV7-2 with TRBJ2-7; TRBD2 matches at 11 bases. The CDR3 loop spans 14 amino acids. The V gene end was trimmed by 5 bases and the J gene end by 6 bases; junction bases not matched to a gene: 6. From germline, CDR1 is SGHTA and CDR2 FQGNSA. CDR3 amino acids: CASSPRLAGSEQYF. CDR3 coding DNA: TGTGCCAGCAGCCCGCGACTAGCGGGGAGCGAGCAGTACTTC.

CDR3 in DNA: TGTGCCAGCAGCCAACGCGGGGGCCCTACAGATACGCAGTATTTT. It is translated as CASSQRGGPTDTQYF. The rearrangement links TRBV14 to TRBJ2-3; D possibly corresponds to TRBD2 (7 bases). V was shortened by 2 bases and J by 3 bases, with 12 bases between the two germline ends. The V gene's germline CDR1 is SGHDN and CDR2 FVKESK. The CDR3 has 15 residues. The complete variable domain, with remaining parts taken from reference TRBV14 and TRBJ2-3, reads EAGVTQFPSHSVIEKGQTVTLRCDPISGHDNLYWYRRVMGKEIKFLLHFVKESKQDESGMPNNRFLAERTGGTYSTLKVQPAELEDSGVYFCASSQRGGPTDTQYFGPGTRLTVL.

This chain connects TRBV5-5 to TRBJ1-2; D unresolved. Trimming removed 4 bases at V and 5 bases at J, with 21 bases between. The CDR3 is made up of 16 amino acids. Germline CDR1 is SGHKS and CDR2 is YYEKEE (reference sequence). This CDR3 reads CASSRRGRDITYGYTF. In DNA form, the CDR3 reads TGTGCCAGCAGCCGCCGGGGTAGAGACATCACTTATGGCTACACCTTC. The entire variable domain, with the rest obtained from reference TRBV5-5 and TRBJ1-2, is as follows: DAGVTQSPTHLIKTRGQQVTLRCSPISGHKSVSWYQQVLGQGPQFIFQYYEKEERGRGNFPDRFSARQFPNYSSELNVNALLLGDSALYLCASSRRGRDITYGYTFGSGTRLTVV.

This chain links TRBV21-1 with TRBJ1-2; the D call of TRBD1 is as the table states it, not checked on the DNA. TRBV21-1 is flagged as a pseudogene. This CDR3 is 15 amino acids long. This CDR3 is CASSKGHRGLGGYTF. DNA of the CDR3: TGTGCCAGCAGCAAGGGGCACAGGGGGCTTGGCGGCTACACCTTC.

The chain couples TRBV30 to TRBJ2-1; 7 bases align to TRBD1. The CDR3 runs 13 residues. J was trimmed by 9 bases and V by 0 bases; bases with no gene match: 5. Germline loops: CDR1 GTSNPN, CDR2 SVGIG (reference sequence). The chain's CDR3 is CAWSVQGMGEQFF. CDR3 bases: TGTGCCTGGAGTGTACAGGGGATGGGTGAGCAGTTCTTC.

CDR3 sequence (DNA): TGCAGTGCTAGATGGGGGGACGAGCAGTACTTC. Its protein product is CSARWGDEQYF. The rearrangement joins TRBV20-1 to TRBJ2-7; possibly TRBD2 for D (6 bases). The CDR3 covers 11 residues. Trimming shortened V by 2 bases and J by 5 bases, and 7 bases separated the two germline ends. Germline V CDR1 and CDR2: DFQATT, SNEGSKA (reference sequence).

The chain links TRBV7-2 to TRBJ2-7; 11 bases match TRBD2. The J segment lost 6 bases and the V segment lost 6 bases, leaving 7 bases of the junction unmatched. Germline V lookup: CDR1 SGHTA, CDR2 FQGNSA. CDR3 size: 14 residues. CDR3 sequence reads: CASSRTSGRSEQYF. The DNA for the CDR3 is TGTGCCAGCAGTCGTACTAGCGGGAGAAGCGAGCAGTACTTC. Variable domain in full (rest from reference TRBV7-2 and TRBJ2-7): GAGVSQSPSNKVTEKGKDVELRCDPISGHTALYWYRQSLGQGLEFLIYFQGNSAPDKSGLPSDRFSAERTGGSVSTLTIQRTQQEDSAVYLCASSRTSGRSEQYFGPGTRLTVT.

CDR3 amino acids: CASSVGGTYGYTF. CDR3 sequence (DNA): TGTGCCAGCAGCGTAGGAGGTACCTATGGCTACACCTTC. The chain employs TRBV9 and TRBJ1-2, with D unclear. The V gene's germline CDR1 is SGDLS and CDR2 YYNGEE. The CDR3 is 13 amino acids. V was pared by 0 bases and J by 4 bases, with 7 bases between.

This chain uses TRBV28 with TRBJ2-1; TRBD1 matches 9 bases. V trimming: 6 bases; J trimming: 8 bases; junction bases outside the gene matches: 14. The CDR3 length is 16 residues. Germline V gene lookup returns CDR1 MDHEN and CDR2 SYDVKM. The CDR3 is CASSPQPGQGYHEQFF. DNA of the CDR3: TGTGCCAGCAGCCCCCAACCGGGACAGGGATACCATGAGCAGTTCTTC.

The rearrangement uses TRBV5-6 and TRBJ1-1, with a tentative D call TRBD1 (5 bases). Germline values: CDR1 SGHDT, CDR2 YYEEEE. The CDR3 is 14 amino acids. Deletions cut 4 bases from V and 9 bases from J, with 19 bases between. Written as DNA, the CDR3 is TGTGCCAGCAGCACCCGGGGGGGGTCGTATCAAGCTTTCTTT. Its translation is CASSTRGGSYQAFF.

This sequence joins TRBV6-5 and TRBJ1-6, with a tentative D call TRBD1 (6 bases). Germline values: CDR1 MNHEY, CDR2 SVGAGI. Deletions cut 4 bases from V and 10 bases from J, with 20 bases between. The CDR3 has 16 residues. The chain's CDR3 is CASSSLTGALGSPLHF. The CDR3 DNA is TGTGCCAGCAGTTCCCTGACAGGTGCTCTGGGGTCACCCCTCCACTTT.

CDR3 protein: CASSTYSGADTQYF. As DNA, the CDR3 is TGTGCCAGCAGCACTTATTCGGGAGCAGATACGCAGTATTTT. The J gene is TRBJ2-3, the V gene TRBV28, with D maybe TRBD2 (6 bases). CDR3 length: 14 amino acids. CDR1 MDHEN and CDR2 SYDVKM come from the germline V gene. The V end lost 6 bases, the J end lost 4 bases, and 14 bases lay between the germline ends. Variable domain in full (rest from reference TRBV28 and TRBJ2-3): DVKVTQSSRYLVKRTGEKVFLECVQDMDHENMFWYRQDPGLGLRLIYFSYDVKMKEKGDIPEGYSVSREKKERFSLILESASTNQTSMYLCASSTYSGADTQYFGPGTRLTVL.

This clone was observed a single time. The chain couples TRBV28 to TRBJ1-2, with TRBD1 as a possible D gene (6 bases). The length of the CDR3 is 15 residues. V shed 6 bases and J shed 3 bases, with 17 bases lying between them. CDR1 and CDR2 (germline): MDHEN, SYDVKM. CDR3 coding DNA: TGTGCCAGCAGCACCCCCGCTGGGGGCGACTATGGCTACACCTTC. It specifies CASSTPAGGDYGYTF.